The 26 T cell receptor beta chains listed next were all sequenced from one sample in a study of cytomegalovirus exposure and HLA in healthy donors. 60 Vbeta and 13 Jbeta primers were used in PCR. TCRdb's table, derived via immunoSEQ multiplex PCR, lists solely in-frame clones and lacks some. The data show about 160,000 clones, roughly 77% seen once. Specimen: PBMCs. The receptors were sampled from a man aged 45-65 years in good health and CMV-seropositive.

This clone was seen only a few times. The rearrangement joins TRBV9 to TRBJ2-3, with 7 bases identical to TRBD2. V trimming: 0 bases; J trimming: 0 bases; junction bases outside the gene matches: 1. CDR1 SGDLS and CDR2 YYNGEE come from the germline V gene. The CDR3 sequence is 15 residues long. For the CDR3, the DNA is TGTGCCAGCAGCGTAGGGCGGGGGAGCACAGATACGCAGTATTTT. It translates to CASSVGRGSTDTQYF.

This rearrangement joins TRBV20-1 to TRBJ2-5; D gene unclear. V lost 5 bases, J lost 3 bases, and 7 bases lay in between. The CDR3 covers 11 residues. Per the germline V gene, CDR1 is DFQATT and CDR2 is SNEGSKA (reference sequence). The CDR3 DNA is TGCAGTGCTTCCAGTGAAGAGACCCAGTACTTC. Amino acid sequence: CSASSEETQYF.

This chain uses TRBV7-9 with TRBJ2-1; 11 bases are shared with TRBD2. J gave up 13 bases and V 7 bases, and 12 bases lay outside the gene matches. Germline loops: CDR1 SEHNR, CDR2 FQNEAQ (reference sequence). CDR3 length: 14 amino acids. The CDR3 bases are TGTGCCAGCACCCCAGGCGGGACTAGCGGTTCACAGTTCTTC. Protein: CASTPGGTSGSQFF.

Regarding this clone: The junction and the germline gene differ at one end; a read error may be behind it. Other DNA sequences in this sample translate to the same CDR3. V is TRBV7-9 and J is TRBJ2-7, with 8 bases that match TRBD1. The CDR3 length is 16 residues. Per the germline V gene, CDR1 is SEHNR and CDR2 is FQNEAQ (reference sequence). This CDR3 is CASSLSTGGPSDEQYF. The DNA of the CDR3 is TGCGCCAGCAGCTTATCCACAGGGGGGCCCTCTGACGAGCAGTACTTC. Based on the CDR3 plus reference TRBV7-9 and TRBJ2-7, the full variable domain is DTGVSQNPRHKITKRGQNVTFRCDPISEHNRLYWYRQTLGQGPEFLTYFQNEAQLEKSRLLSDRFSAERPKGSFSTLEIQRTEQGDSAMYLCASSLSTGGPSDEQYFGPGTRLTVT.

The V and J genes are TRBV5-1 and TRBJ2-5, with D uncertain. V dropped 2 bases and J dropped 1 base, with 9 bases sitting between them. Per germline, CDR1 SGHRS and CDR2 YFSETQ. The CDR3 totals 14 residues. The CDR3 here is CASSLLRSQETQYF. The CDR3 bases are TGCGCCAGCAGCTTACTTAGAAGCCAAGAGACCCAGTACTTC.

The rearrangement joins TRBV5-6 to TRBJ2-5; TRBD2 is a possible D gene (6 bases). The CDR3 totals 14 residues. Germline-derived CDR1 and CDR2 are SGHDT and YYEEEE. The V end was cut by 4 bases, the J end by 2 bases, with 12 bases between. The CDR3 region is CASSHRGIQETQYF. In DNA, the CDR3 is TGTGCCAGCAGCCATCGGGGGATACAAGAGACCCAGTACTTC.

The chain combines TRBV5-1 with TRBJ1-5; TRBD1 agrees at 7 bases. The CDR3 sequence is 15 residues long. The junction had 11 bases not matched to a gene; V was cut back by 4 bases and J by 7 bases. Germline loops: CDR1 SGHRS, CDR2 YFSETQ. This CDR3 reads CASSPVTGASQPQHF. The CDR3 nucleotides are TGCGCCAGCAGCCCCGTCACAGGGGCAAGCCAGCCCCAGCATTTT.

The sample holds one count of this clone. CDR3 in amino acids: CASSFTSADTQYF. CDR3 DNA sequence: TGTGCCAGCAGTTTTACTAGCGCAGATACGCAGTATTTT. V is TRBV27 and J is TRBJ2-3; TRBD2 agrees at 7 bases. Germline trimming cut 3 bases from V and 4 bases from J; bases unmatched to any gene: 1. CDR3 length: 13 residues. Germline V lookup: CDR1 MNHEY, CDR2 SMNVEV (reference sequence).

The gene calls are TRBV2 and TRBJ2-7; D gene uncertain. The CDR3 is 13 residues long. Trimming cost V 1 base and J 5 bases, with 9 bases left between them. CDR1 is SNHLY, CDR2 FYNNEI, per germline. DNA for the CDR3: TGTGCCAGCAGTGAAGGATTACTACACGAGCAGTACTTC. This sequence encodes CASSEGLLHEQYF. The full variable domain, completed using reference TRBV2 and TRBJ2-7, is EPEVTQTPSHQVTQMGQEVILRCVPISNHLYFYWYRQILGQKVEFLVSFYNNEISEKSEIFDDQFSVERPDGSNFTLKIRSTKLEDSAMYFCASSEGLLHEQYFGPGTRLTVT.

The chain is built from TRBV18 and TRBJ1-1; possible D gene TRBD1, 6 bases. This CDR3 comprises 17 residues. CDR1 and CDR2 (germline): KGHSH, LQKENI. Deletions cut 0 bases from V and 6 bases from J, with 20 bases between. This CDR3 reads CASSPPVGSGVKAEAFF. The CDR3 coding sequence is TGTGCCAGCTCACCACCTGTAGGTTCAGGGGTGAAGGCTGAAGCTTTCTTT.

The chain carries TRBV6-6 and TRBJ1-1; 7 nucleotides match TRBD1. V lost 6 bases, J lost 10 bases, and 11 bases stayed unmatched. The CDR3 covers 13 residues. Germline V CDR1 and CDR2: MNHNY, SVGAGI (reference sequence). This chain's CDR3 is CASRTGTVLVAFF. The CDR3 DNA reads TGTGCCAGCAGAACCGGGACAGTACTGGTAGCTTTCTTT.

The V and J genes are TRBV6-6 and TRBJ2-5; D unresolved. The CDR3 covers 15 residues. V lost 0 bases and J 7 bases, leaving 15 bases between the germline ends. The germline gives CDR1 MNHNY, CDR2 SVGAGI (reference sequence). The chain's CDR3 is CASSYSESSPGTQYF. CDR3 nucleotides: TGTGCCAGCAGTTACTCTGAAAGTTCCCCGGGGACCCAGTACTTC.

In DNA form, the CDR3 reads TGTGCCAGTACCCAGACAGGGATAATAAACAATCAGCCCCAGCATTTT. This encodes CASTQTGIINNQPQHF. The V and J genes are TRBV19 and TRBJ1-5, with 7 nucleotides matching TRBD1. Unmatched junction bases numbered 12, after V lost 7 bases and J lost 3 bases. Germline V lookup: CDR1 LNHDA, CDR2 SQIVND (reference sequence). The CDR3 extends over 16 amino acids. The full variable domain, with the rest looked up from reference TRBV19 and TRBJ1-5, is DGGITQSPKYLFRKEGQNVTLSCEQNLNHDAMYWYRQDPGQGLRLIYYSQIVNDFQKGDIAEGYSVSREKKESFPLTVTSAQKNPTAFYLCASTQTGIINNQPQHFGDGTRLSIL.

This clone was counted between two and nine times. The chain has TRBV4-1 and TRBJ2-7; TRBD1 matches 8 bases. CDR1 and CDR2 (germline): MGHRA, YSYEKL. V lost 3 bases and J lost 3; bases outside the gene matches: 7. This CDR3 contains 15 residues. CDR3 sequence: CASSHDRGLLYEQYF. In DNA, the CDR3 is TGCGCCAGCAGCCACGACAGGGGACTCCTCTACGAGCAGTACTTC.

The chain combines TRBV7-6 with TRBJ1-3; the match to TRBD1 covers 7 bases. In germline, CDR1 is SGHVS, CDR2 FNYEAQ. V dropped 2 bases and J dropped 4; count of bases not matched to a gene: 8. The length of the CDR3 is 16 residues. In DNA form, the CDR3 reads TGTGCCAGCAGCTTAATGACAGGGAACTCGGGAAACACCATATATTTT. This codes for CASSLMTGNSGNTIYF.

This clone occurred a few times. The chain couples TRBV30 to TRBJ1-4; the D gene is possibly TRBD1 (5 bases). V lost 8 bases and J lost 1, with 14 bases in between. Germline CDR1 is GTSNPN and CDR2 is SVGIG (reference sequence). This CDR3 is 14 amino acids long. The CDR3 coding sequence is TGTGCCCTCGGGCAGGGCGGAACTAATGAAAAACTGTTTTTT. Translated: CALGQGGTNEKLFF.

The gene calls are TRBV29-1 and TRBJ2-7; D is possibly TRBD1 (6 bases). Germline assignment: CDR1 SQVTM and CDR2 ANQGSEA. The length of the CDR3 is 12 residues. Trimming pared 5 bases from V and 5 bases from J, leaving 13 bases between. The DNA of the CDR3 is TGCAGCGTTAGGGGGAATGGGCACGAGCAGTACTTC. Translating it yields CSVRGNGHEQYF.

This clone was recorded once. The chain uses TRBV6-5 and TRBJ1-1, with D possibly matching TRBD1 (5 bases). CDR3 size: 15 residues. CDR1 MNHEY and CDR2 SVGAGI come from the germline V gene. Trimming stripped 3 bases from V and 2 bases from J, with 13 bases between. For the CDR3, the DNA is TGTGCCAGCAGTTATCGCAGGGCTGCCAACACTGAAGCTTTCTTT. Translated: CASSYRRAANTEAFF.

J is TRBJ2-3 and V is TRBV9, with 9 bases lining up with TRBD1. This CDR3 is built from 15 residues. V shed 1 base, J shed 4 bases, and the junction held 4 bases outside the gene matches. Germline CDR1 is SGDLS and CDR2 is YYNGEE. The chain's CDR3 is CASSVTGGAPDTQYF. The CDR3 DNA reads TGTGCCAGCAGCGTAACAGGGGGCGCCCCAGATACGCAGTATTTT.

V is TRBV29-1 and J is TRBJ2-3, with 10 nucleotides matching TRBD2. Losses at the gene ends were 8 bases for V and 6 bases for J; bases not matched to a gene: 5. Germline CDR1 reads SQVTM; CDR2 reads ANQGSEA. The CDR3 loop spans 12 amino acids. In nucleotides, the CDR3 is TGCAGCTTCAGCGGGGGGGCGGATACGCAGTATTTT. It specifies CSFSGGADTQYF.

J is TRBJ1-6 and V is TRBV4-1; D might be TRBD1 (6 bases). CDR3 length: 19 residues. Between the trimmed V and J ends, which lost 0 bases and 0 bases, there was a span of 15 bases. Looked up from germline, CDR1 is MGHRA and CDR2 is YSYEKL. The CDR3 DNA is TGCGCCAGCAGCCAAGACTGGGCAGGGGCGAGCTCCTATAATTCACCCCTCCACTTT. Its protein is CASSQDWAGASSYNSPLHF.

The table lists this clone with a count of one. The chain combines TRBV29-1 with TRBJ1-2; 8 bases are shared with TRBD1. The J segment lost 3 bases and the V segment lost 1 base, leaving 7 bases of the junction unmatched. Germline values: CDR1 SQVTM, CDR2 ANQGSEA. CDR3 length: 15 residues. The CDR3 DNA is TGCAGCGTTGAAGGATCTCCGACAGGGGACTATGGCTACACCTTC. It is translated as CSVEGSPTGDYGYTF.

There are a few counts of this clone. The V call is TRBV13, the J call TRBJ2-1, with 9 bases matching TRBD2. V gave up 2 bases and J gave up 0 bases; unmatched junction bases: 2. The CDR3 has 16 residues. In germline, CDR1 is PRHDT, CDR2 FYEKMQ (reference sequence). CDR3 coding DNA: TGTGCCAGCAGCTTACAGGGACTAGCCTCCTACAATGAGCAGTTCTTC. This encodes CASSLQGLASYNEQFF.

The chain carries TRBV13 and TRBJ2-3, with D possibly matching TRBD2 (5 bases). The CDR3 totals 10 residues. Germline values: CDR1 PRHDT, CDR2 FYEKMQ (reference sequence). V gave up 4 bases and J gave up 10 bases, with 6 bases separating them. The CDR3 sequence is CASSSGAQYF. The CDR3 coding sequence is TGTGCCAGCAGCTCCGGGGCGCAGTATTTT.

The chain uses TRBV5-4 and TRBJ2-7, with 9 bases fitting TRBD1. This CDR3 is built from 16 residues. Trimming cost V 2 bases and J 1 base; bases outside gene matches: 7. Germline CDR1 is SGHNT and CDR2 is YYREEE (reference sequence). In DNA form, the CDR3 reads TGTGCCAGCAGCTTACCGGGACAGGGAATTTCCTACGAGCAGTACTTC. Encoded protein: CASSLPGQGISYEQYF.

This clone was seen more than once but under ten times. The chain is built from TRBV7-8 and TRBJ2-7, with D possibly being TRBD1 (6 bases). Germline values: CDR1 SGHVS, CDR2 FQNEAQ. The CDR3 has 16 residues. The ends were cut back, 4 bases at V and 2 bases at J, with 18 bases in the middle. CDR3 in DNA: TGTGCCAGCAGCTATTACAGGGTTGTGGGGACCTACGAGCAGTACTTC. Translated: CASSYYRVVGTYEQYF.